These 18 T cell receptor beta chains share one sample of origin, sequenced in a study of cytomegalovirus exposure and HLA in healthy donors. Produced via immunoSEQ multiplex PCR; TCRdb's table is partial and in-frame only. The data show over 130,000 clones, about 87% seen once. The source material was PBMCs. The receptors here all came from a man between 18 and 29 years old in good health and CMV-seropositive.

This sequence joins TRBV6-6 and TRBJ2-1; D not resolved. The germline gives CDR1 MNHNY, CDR2 SVGAGI (reference sequence). This CDR3 is 14 amino acids long. Trimming shortened V by 3 bases and J by 5 bases, and 11 bases separated the two germline ends. CDR3 sequence (DNA): TGTGCCAGCAGTTATCCTGAGAATAACAATGAGCAGTTCTTC. The encoded protein is CASSYPENNNEQFF.

The V and J genes are TRBV28 and TRBJ2-3, with no clear D. Trimming removed 1 base at V and 5 bases at J, with 7 bases between. From germline, CDR1 is MDHEN and CDR2 SYDVKM. The CDR3 runs to 13 residues. Here the CDR3 reads CASSLYSLDTQYF. CDR3 nucleotides: TGTGCCAGCAGTTTATACAGTCTAGATACGCAGTATTTT.

This chain uses TRBV6-5 with TRBJ1-5; 7 bases match TRBD1. This CDR3 spans 14 amino acids. Germline V gene lookup returns CDR1 MNHEY and CDR2 SVGAGI. V gave up 6 bases and J gave up 6 bases; unmatched junction bases: 8. The CDR3 DNA reads as TGTGCCAGCAGGCATACAGGGGCTGGTCAGCCCCAGCATTTT. Translation gives CASRHTGAGQPQHF.

V is TRBV28 and J is TRBJ2-7, with unresolved D. The CDR3 totals 11 residues. V was clipped by 8 bases and J by 7 bases, with 12 bases between them. CDR1 is MDHEN and CDR2 is SYDVKM in the germline V gene. Here the CDR3 DNA reads TGTGCCAGCCTTACTAATACGGAGCAGTACTTC. Amino acids: CASLTNTEQYF.

The chain is built from TRBV19 and TRBJ1-2; 7 bases match TRBD1. This CDR3 is built from 15 residues. Trimming removed 1 base from V and 4 bases from J; junction bases left unmatched: 6. Germline loops: CDR1 LNHDA, CDR2 SQIVND (reference sequence). The DNA for the CDR3 is TGTGCCAGTAGTATAGGACAGGGAACCGGCTATGGCTACACCTTC. It specifies CASSIGQGTGYGYTF.

The chain combines TRBV4-2 with TRBJ1-2, with D unresolved. V shed 1 base and J shed 2 bases, with 14 bases lying between them. CDR1 is LGHNA and CDR2 is YNFKEQ in the germline V gene. The length of the CDR3 is 16 residues. The CDR3 here is CASSQGHQDTNYGYTF. Written as DNA, the CDR3 is TGTGCCAGCAGCCAAGGCCACCAGGATACCAACTATGGCTACACCTTC.

The chain links TRBV28 to TRBJ2-2; D is ambiguous. Germline assignment: CDR1 MDHEN and CDR2 SYDVKM. V was cut by 0 bases and J by 6 bases, with 5 bases left in between. The CDR3 covers 13 residues. This CDR3 reads CASSLWSAGELFF. CDR3 nucleotides: TGTGCCAGCAGTTTATGGTCGGCCGGGGAGCTGTTTTTT.

The V and J genes are TRBV13 and TRBJ2-2; maybe TRBD2 (6 bases). V was trimmed by 8 bases and J by 8 bases, leaving 12 bases between them. CDR1 is PRHDT and CDR2 is FYEKMQ in the germline V gene (reference sequence). The CDR3 length is 12 residues. CDR3 loop: CASGPRGGELFF. As DNA, the CDR3 is TGTGCCAGCGGCCCCCGGGGGGGGGAGCTGTTTTTT.

The chain couples TRBV18 to TRBJ1-5; D call uncertain. The CDR3 has 13 residues. Trimming shortened V by 2 bases and J by 4 bases, and 6 bases separated the two germline ends. Germline values: CDR1 KGHSH, CDR2 LQKENI. CDR3 sequence: CASSPTVNQPQHF. The CDR3 region has the DNA TGTGCCAGCTCACCAACTGTAAATCAGCCCCAGCATTTT.

A single count supports this clone. The rearrangement uses TRBV6-1 and TRBJ1-3, with a possible D match to TRBD1 (5 bases). The length of the CDR3 is 15 residues. Per the germline V gene, CDR1 is MNHNS and CDR2 is SASEGT. Trimming stripped 6 bases from V and 0 bases from J, with 12 bases between. The CDR3 bases are TGTGCCAGCAGGGACAAGGTTTACTCTGGAAACACCATATATTTT. It codes for CASRDKVYSGNTIYF.

The genes are TRBV30 and TRBJ1-2; D uncertain. V shed 1 base and J shed 4 bases, with 10 bases lying between them. CDR3 length: 13 amino acids. Germline V gene lookup returns CDR1 GTSNPN and CDR2 SVGIG (reference sequence). The CDR3 sequence is CAWSGGGIYGYTF. CDR3 in DNA: TGTGCCTGGAGTGGTGGAGGGATCTATGGCTACACCTTC.

This clone appeared once. The rearrangement links TRBV27 to TRBJ2-1; 16 positions match TRBD2. Trimming removed 7 bases from V and 7 bases from J; junction bases left unmatched: 13. This CDR3 is 18 amino acids long. Germline V CDR1 and CDR2: MNHEY, SMNVEV (reference sequence). The CDR3 reads CASNPLGTSGRAGNEQFF. CDR3 nucleotide sequence: TGTGCCAGCAATCCCTTAGGGACTAGCGGGAGGGCGGGGAATGAGCAGTTCTTC.

This clone has just one count. The chain links TRBV5-1 to TRBJ2-2; 9 positions agree with TRBD1. The V segment lost 4 bases and the J segment 7 bases; nucleotides outside the gene matches: 8. The length of the CDR3 is 15 residues. Germline values: CDR1 SGHRS, CDR2 YFSETQ. The CDR3 spells CASSPLTTGGGELFF. In DNA form, the CDR3 reads TGCGCCAGCAGCCCGCTCACGACAGGGGGCGGGGAGCTGTTTTTT.

The chain links TRBV2 to TRBJ1-2; 7 bases are a match to TRBD1. V lost 3 bases, J lost 8 bases, and 9 bases stayed unmatched. The CDR3 loop spans 14 amino acids. The germline V gene has CDR1 SNHLY and CDR2 FYNNEI. The CDR3 loop reads CASSEPGTARGYTF. The CDR3 DNA is TGTGCCAGCAGTGAGCCCGGGACAGCACGCGGCTACACCTTC.

This clone was counted once. J is TRBJ1-5 and V is TRBV9; weak D call: TRBD1 (5 bases). The CDR3 is 15 amino acids. V was clipped by 5 bases and J by 2 bases, with 14 bases between them. From germline, CDR1 is SGDLS and CDR2 YYNGEE. CDR3 sequence: CASRGRGGGNQPQHF. The DNA for the CDR3 is TGTGCCAGCAGGGGGAGGGGAGGCGGCAATCAGCCCCAGCATTTT.

This clone has just one count. V usage is TRBV7-9 and J usage is TRBJ2-7, with 7 bases lining up with TRBD1. J was trimmed by 3 bases and V by 1 base; bases with no gene match: 3. Germline CDR1 reads SEHNR; CDR2 reads FQNEAQ (reference sequence). The length of the CDR3 is 14 residues. This chain's CDR3 is CASSLVGQNYEQYF. CDR3 coding DNA: TGTGCCAGCAGCTTAGTGGGACAGAACTACGAGCAGTACTTC.

This clone came up once. CDR3: CASSGGGASDEQFF. The DNA for the CDR3 is TGTGCCAGCAGCGGCGGGGGGGCATCGGATGAGCAGTTCTTC. The gene calls are TRBV9 and TRBJ2-1, with 9 bases aligning to TRBD2. The CDR3 length is 14 residues. Trimming at V came to 3 bases and at J to 8 bases, leaving 6 bases not matched to a gene. Germline V lookup: CDR1 SGDLS, CDR2 YYNGEE.

J is TRBJ1-2 and V is TRBV9, with 8 bases aligning to TRBD1. After removal of 7 bases from V and 6 bases from J, the junction contained 14 bases not matched to a gene. Germline lookup yields CDR1 SGDLS and CDR2 YYNGEE. The length of the CDR3 is 15 residues. The CDR3 DNA reads TGTGCCAGCTCCCTAGCACCCAGGGGGCGAAATGGCTACACCTTC. Amino acid sequence: CASSLAPRGRNGYTF.